The 9 T cell receptor beta chains given below trace back to one sample, sequenced in a study of blood T cell repertoires in COVID-19. The method was immunoSEQ multiplex PCR; TCRdb's version includes in-frame clones alone and lacks a portion of them. The data contain some 180,000 clones, 85% of them singletons. The sequenced material came from peripheral blood. These receptors came from a woman aged 80 or over with COVID-19, enrolled during active disease.

The chain joins TRBV9 to TRBJ2-1, with 7 bases identical to TRBD2. CDR1 is SGDLS and CDR2 is YYNGEE in the germline V gene. The CDR3 totals 16 residues. V trimming: 2 bases; J trimming: 9 bases; junction bases outside the gene matches: 14. Here the CDR3 reads CASSVSDNRGVGEQFF. The CDR3 DNA reads TGTGCCAGCAGCGTCTCGGATAATCGGGGGGTCGGTGAGCAGTTCTTC.

The V gene is TRBV24-1, the J gene TRBJ2-2, with 7 bases identical to TRBD1. The V gene end was trimmed by 4 bases and the J gene end by 0 bases; junction bases not matched to a gene: 7. CDR1 and CDR2 from the germline V gene are KGHDR and SFDVKD. There are 17 residues in the CDR3. The CDR3 DNA reads TGTGCCACCAGTGACCCCTCCGGGACAGCGAACACCGGGGAGCTGTTTTTT. Translation gives CATSDPSGTANTGELFF.

This sequence joins TRBV2 and TRBJ2-5, with D uncertain. The V end lost 10 bases, the J end lost 2 bases, and 17 bases lay between the germline ends. Germline assignment: CDR1 SNHLY and CDR2 FYNNEI. The CDR3 covers 14 residues. CDR3: CATQAGPTQETQYF. CDR3 nucleotide sequence: TGTGCCACCCAGGCAGGCCCTACACAAGAGACCCAGTACTTC. Full variable domain (outside the CDR3, taken from reference TRBV2 and TRBJ2-5): EPEVTQTPSHQVTQMGQEVILRCVPISNHLYFYWYRQILGQKVEFLVSFYNNEISEKSEIFDDQFSVERPDGSNFTLKIRSTKLEDSAMYFCATQAGPTQETQYFGPGTRLLVL.

V is TRBV2 and J is TRBJ1-2; TRBD1 agrees at 7 bases. CDR1 is SNHLY and CDR2 is FYNNEI in the germline V gene. This CDR3 is built from 13 residues. Unmatched junction bases numbered 10, after V lost 7 bases and J lost 8 bases. CDR3 residues: CASTYSQGLGYTF. CDR3 sequence (DNA): TGTGCCAGCACTTACTCACAGGGGCTGGGCTACACCTTC.

The V call is TRBV9, the J call TRBJ2-1; no reliable D call. The germline V gene encodes CDR1 SGDLS and CDR2 YYNGEE. This CDR3 region has 12 residues. V was clipped by 0 bases and J by 5 bases, with 3 bases between them. The CDR3 spells CASSVGDNEQFF. The CDR3 coding sequence is TGTGCCAGCAGCGTAGGAGACAATGAGCAGTTCTTC.

The chain uses TRBV2 and TRBJ2-5; 11 bases match TRBD1. Looked up from germline, CDR1 is SNHLY and CDR2 is FYNNEI. Trimming cost V 8 bases and J 4 bases; bases outside gene matches: 12. The CDR3 loop spans 16 amino acids. This chain's CDR3 is CASAPGQGARGETQYF. Written as DNA, the CDR3 is TGTGCCAGCGCCCCCGGACAGGGGGCAAGAGGAGAGACCCAGTACTTC.

The V gene is TRBV3-1 (or the pseudogene TRBV3-2), the J gene TRBJ1-6; 7 bases are a match to TRBD1. The CDR3 consists of 15 residues. V gave up 3 bases and J gave up 6 bases; unmatched junction bases: 5. CDR1 is LGHDT, CDR2 YNNKEL, per germline (reference sequence). CDR3 sequence (DNA): TGTGCCAGCAGCCAGGTGGCAGGGGGTAATTCACCCCTCCACTTT. Amino acids: CASSQVAGGNSPLHF.

This clone was observed a handful of times. The chain carries TRBV28 and TRBJ2-7, with no clear D. Germline V lookup: CDR1 MDHEN, CDR2 SYDVKM. Trimming removed 8 bases at V and 3 bases at J, with 8 bases between. This CDR3 spans 11 amino acids. For the CDR3, the DNA is TGTGCCAGCCGCGGCGGCTACGAGCAGTACTTC. Translating gives CASRGGYEQYF. Variable domain in full (rest from reference TRBV28 and TRBJ2-7): DVKVTQSSRYLVKRTGEKVFLECVQDMDHENMFWYRQDPGLGLRLIYFSYDVKMKEKGDIPEGYSVSREKKERFSLILESASTNQTSMYLCASRGGYEQYFGPGTRLTVT.

For the CDR3, the DNA is TGTGCCAGCAGCCAAACAGTCGGTTCGTCCCTAGAGACCCAGTACTTC. It encodes CASSQTVGSSLETQYF. The gene calls are TRBV4-2 and TRBJ2-5, with D hard to call. V shed 2 bases and J shed 4 bases, with 17 bases lying between them. Germline values: CDR1 LGHNA, CDR2 YNFKEQ. This CDR3 is built from 16 residues.